The 14 T cell receptor beta chains below come from one sample, sequenced in a study of T-cell reconstitution after alpha-beta-depleted transplantation in children. The library targeted TCRbeta and was prepared with unique molecular identifiers. Each CDR3 protein gets one entry after TCRdb re-called the PCR reads with MiXCR. The data show 300,000 to 400,000 distinct CDR3 sequences, roughly 15% seen once. This material consisted of PBMCs, mostly from graft donor cells, taken 360 days after TCRalphabeta/CD19-depleted stem cell transplant. The receptors were gathered from a male patient aged 2-10 years who had a stem cell transplant for acute lymphoblastic leukemia, so the T cells may come from the graft donor.

This clonotype turned up a few times. The chain employs TRBV6-5 and TRBJ2-7, with D unresolved. The CDR3 runs to 14 residues. The germline CDR1 and CDR2 sequences are MNHEY and SVGAGI. Trimming stripped 0 bases from V and 5 bases from J, with 11 bases between. CDR3 in DNA: TGTGCCAGCAGTTACTCGGCGGCGTGGCACGAGCAGTACTTC. Protein sequence: CASSYSAAWHEQYF.

This clonotype has ten or more counts. The chain is built from TRBV4-3 and TRBJ2-1; 12 nucleotides line up with TRBD2. The V gene's germline CDR1 is LGHNA and CDR2 YSLEER. The CDR3 loop spans 17 amino acids. Losses at the gene ends were 1 base for V and 7 bases for J; bases not matched to a gene: 8. For the CDR3, the DNA is TGCGCCAGCAGCCAAGGGACTAGCGGGACTTTAGGGAATGAGCAGTTCTTC. Its translation: CASSQGTSGTLGNEQFF.

The gene calls are TRBV11-2 and TRBJ2-5; the match to TRBD1 covers 10 bases. V trimming: 2 bases; J trimming: 3 bases; junction bases outside the gene matches: 3. This CDR3 is built from 15 residues. Germline CDR1 reads SGHAT; CDR2 reads FQNNGV. CDR3: CASSLPGQGKETQYF. The CDR3, as DNA: TGTGCCAGCAGCTTACCGGGACAGGGGAAAGAGACCCAGTACTTC.

There are a few counts of this clonotype. The gene calls are TRBV5-1 and TRBJ1-1; D remains unclear. V was cut by 5 bases and J by 4 bases, with 6 bases left in between. Germline lookup yields CDR1 SGHRS and CDR2 YFSETQ. The CDR3 loop spans 11 amino acids. The CDR3 reads CASSWGTEAFF. The CDR3 DNA sequence: TGCGCCAGCAGTTGGGGCACTGAAGCTTTCTTT.

This clonotype was found a few times. The V gene is TRBV10-3, the J gene TRBJ2-5; 8 bases map to TRBD2. Germline CDR1 reads ENHRY; CDR2 reads SYGVKD. The CDR3 loop spans 15 amino acids. J was trimmed by 3 bases and V by 6 bases; bases with no gene match: 9. The CDR3 bases are TGTGCCATCAGGAAGGGACTAGTAGGAGAAGAGACCCAGTACTTC. It codes for CAIRKGLVGEETQYF.

This clonotype was picked up a small number of times. The chain has TRBV7-3 and TRBJ2-5, with D unclear. CDR3 length: 13 residues. V lost 0 bases and J 3 bases, leaving 5 bases between the germline ends. Germline V gene lookup returns CDR1 SGHTA and CDR2 FQGTGA. The chain's CDR3 is CASSLTVEETQYF. The CDR3 DNA reads TGTGCCAGCAGCTTAACGGTCGAAGAGACCCAGTACTTC.

This clonotype showed up many times. The V gene is TRBV20-1, the J gene TRBJ2-1; 10 bases are a match to TRBD2. J gave up 4 bases and V 2 bases, and 11 bases lay outside the gene matches. The CDR3 length is 17 residues. The V gene's germline CDR1 is DFQATT and CDR2 SNEGSKA (reference sequence). CDR3 sequence (DNA): TGCAGTGCTAGAAACCTTATGACTAGCGGGCCATACAATGAGCAGTTCTTC. It yields the protein CSARNLMTSGPYNEQFF.

The chain recombines TRBV18 with TRBJ1-4; weak D call: TRBD1 (5 bases). Germline V gene sequence: CDR1 KGHSH, CDR2 LQKENI. Trimming removed 4 bases at V and 7 bases at J, with 13 bases between. The CDR3 covers 14 residues. Written as DNA, the CDR3 is TGTGCCAGCTCACGGACGCAGGGAATTGAAAAACTGTTTTTT. Protein: CASSRTQGIEKLFF.

The rearrangement joins TRBV4-1 to TRBJ2-2; 12 bases line up with TRBD2. The V and J ends lost 7 bases and 6 bases, in that order; junction bases with no gene match: 6. The germline V gene has CDR1 MGHRA and CDR2 YSYEKL. The CDR3 consists of 15 residues. The CDR3 region has the DNA TGCGCCAGCAATCCTTCTAGCGGGAGGGCCGGGGAGCTGTTTTTT. Protein product: CASNPSSGRAGELFF.

CDR3 coding DNA: TGTGCCAGCAGCCCCTGGATAGCGGGAGGTCCAGATACGCAGTATTTT. This translates into CASSPWIAGGPDTQYF. The chain joins TRBV7-9 to TRBJ2-3; 10 bases match TRBD2. The CDR3 contains 16 residues. Trimming cost V 5 bases and J 4 bases; bases outside gene matches: 9. Germline CDR1 SEHNR, CDR2 FQNEAQ (reference sequence).

This clonotype was counted ten times or more. CDR3 nucleotide sequence: TGCAGCGTTGAGGGACAGTCGTACGAGACCCAGTACTTC. It translates to CSVEGQSYETQYF. The V call is TRBV29-1, the J call TRBJ2-5; 7 nucleotides line up with TRBD1. J was trimmed by 5 bases and V by 3 bases; bases with no gene match: 6. Germline V gene sequence: CDR1 SQVTM, CDR2 ANQGSEA. This CDR3 spans 13 amino acids.

This clonotype was counted ten times or more. The chain is built from TRBV5-1 and TRBJ1-1; a weak D match, TRBD1 (5 bases). This CDR3 has 16 amino acids. V lost 3 bases and J 7 bases, leaving 22 bases between the germline ends. Looked up from germline, CDR1 is SGHRS and CDR2 is YFSETQ. The CDR3 bases are TGCGCCAGCAGCTCGATTATACTATCCCAGGGAGGTGAAGCTTTCTTT. Its translation: CASSSIILSQGGEAFF.

The CDR3 DNA is TGTGCCAGCAGCCGACAGGGGGCAAGCACAGATACGCAGTATTTT. The encoded protein is CASSRQGASTDTQYF. This rearrangement joins TRBV7-2 to TRBJ2-3; TRBD1 aligns across 10 bases. Germline CDR1 SGHTA, CDR2 FQGNSA. J gave up 0 bases and V 5 bases, and 2 bases lay outside the gene matches. There are 15 residues in the CDR3.

This clonotype was detected only a few times. The V gene is TRBV7-2, the J gene TRBJ2-1; 7 bases are a match to TRBD2. Germline assignment: CDR1 SGHTA and CDR2 FQGNSA. This CDR3 region has 16 residues. With 0 bases clipped from V and 6 bases from J, the junction kept 8 bases outside the gene matches. The CDR3 is CASSLAGLVGSNEQFF. The CDR3 DNA reads TGTGCCAGCAGCTTAGCAGGACTAGTGGGGTCCAATGAGCAGTTCTTC.